The rows below give T cell receptor beta chains drawn from one sample of a study of CD8+CD57+ T cells in acquired aplastic anemia. TCRdb passed the reads through MiXCR, listing each CDR3 protein once. Of some 410,000 distinct CDR3 sequences in the sample, around 72% were seen once. Specimen: sorted CD4+, CD8+, or CD8+CD57+ T cells (not recorded which) from PBMCs. These receptors were collected from a human donor in good health, serving as a control. CDR3s include the opening cysteine and the closing phenylalanine or tryptophan. Fields, in order: J gene, D gene, clone size, V gene, CDR3 DNA, CDR3 protein. A D gene is named only where the DNA matches it firmly. The listing skips clone size in some rows; elsewhere it reads once, few, many or a size class.

TRBJ1-6	TRBD1	once	TRBV7-3	TGTGCCAGCAGCGTACAGGGGTCCCCACCCCTCCACTTT	CASSVQGSPPLHF
TRBJ1-1	-	-	TRBV7-9	TGTGCCAGCAGCTTGCCCGCTCAGCCCCAGACTGAAGGTTTCTTT	CASSLPAQPQTEGFF
TRBJ2-2	-	-	TRBV2	TGTGCCAGCCTCTTTGGGGACACCGGGGAGCTGTTTTTT	CASLFGDTGELFF
TRBJ1-1	-	-	TRBV7-6	TGTGCCAGCAGCTTAGTGTCGGGGTCCAACACCGGGGAGTTCTTT	CASSLVSGSNTGEFF
TRBJ2-3	-	-	TRBV11-2	TGTGCCAGCAGCCCCCTTCCGGCAGGGACAGATACGCAGTATTTT	CASSPLPAGTDTQYF
TRBJ1-4	-	-	TRBV7-2	TGTGCCAGCAGCTTTGATCGGCAGGCGGAGACCCTGTACTTT	CASSFDRQAETLYF
TRBJ2-3	-	many	TRBV9	TGTGCCAGCAGCCCTGTAAGCACAGATACGCAGTATTTT	CASSPVSTDTQYF
TRBJ1-1	-	-	TRBV7-9	TGTGCCAGCAGCCTTACACGGGGCACGGATGCCTACTTT	CASSLTRGTDAYF
TRBJ1-4	-	-	TRBV7-3	TGTGCCAGCAGCTTTGGCGCGGACCAAAATAACCAGCAGTTTTTT	CASSFGADQNNQQFF
TRBJ1-5	-	-	TRBV9	TGTGCCAGCAGCGTGGGGGGTCTAGTCTACGAGCAGCATTTT	CASSVGGLVYEQHF
TRBJ2-7	TRBD1	-	TRBV20-1	TGCAGTGCCCCCCCAAGGACAGGGCGAAGCTACGAGCAGTACTTC	CSAPPRTGRSYEQYF
TRBJ1-6	-	-	TRBV7-9	TGTGCCAGCAGCTGGGCGCACGGCGCCTCCCTCCACTTT	CASSWAHGASLHF
TRBJ2-2	-	many	TRBV11-3	TGTGCCAGCAGCTTAGCACAGGCGGCGAACACCGGGGAGCTGTTTTTT	CASSLAQAANTGELFF
TRBJ2-2	-	many	TRBV7-2	TGTGCCAGCAGCTTAAGAGCCGCGGCCGGGGAGCTGTTTTTT	CASSLRAAAGELFF
TRBJ1-2	-	many	TRBV19	TGTGCCAGTAGTCGGGTATTAGATCGCTACACCTTC	CASSRVLDRYTF
TRBJ1-1	-	-	TRBV7-3	TGCGCCAGCAAGGAGGGACACTCTGGAGCTTTCTTT	CASKEGHSGAFF
TRBJ1-3	-	many	TRBV10-3	TGTGCCATCAGTGAGTCGTTGGGGGACGTCTACACCATATATTTT	CAISESLGDVYTIYF
TRBJ2-1	-	-	TRBV20-1	TGCAGTGCCAGCACCCAGGGACACCTATACAATGAGCAGTTCTTC	CSASTQGHLYNEQFF
TRBJ1-1	-	-	TRBV5-5	TGTGCCAGCAGCAAAGACTGGGTGTACACTGAAGCTTTCTTT	CASSKDWVYTEAFF
TRBJ1-5	-	-	TRBV12-3/TRBV12-4	TGTGCCAGCAGTTGGTCGACAGTCAATCAGCCCCAGCATTTT	CASSWSTVNQPQHF
TRBJ2-5	-	-	TRBV7-2	TGTGCCAGCAGGCGACTCACGGTTCAAGAAAACCTGTTTTTC	CASRRLTVQENLFF
TRBJ1-2	TRBD1	few	TRBV25-1	TGTGCCAGCCGACAGGGCGCTTATGAGGATGGCTACACCTTC	CASRQGAYEDGYTF
TRBJ2-5	TRBD2	-	TRBV7-2	TGTGCCAGCACCCATCGCGGGGGGGCCGGAGAGACCCAGTACTTC	CASTHRGGAGETQYF
TRBJ1-6	-	-	TRBV4-1	TGCGCCAGCAGCTTTTTATTCGGGGAAAATTCACCCCTCCACTTT	CASSFLFGENSPLHF
TRBJ2-1	-	-	TRBV5-4	TGTGCCAGCACCCCGGTCGCGGGCAATGAGCAGTTCTTC	CASTPVAGNEQFF
TRBJ2-3	-	-	TRBV7-8	TGTGCCAGCAGCTTAGATCCTCAGGGGGATACGCAGTATTTT	CASSLDPQGDTQYF
TRBJ2-1	TRBD1	few	TRBV25-1	TGTGCCAGCAGTGATCCCGGGACAGTCTACAATGAGCAGTTCTTC	CASSDPGTVYNEQFF
TRBJ2-7	TRBD1	-	TRBV13	TGTGCCAGCAGCCCGAGGACAGGACTCACCTACGAGCAGTACTTC	CASSPRTGLTYEQYF
TRBJ1-1	-	few	TRBV9	TGTGCCAGCAGCGTAGTGGGGACTGAAGCTTTCTTT	CASSVVGTEAFF
TRBJ2-5	-	-	TRBV7-6	TGTGCCAGCAGCTTAGTGGCGGAAGAGACCCAGTACTTC	CASSLVAEETQYF
TRBJ2-7	-	-	TRBV20-1	TGCAGTGCTAGTCCGGCGGTTGGGCAGTACGAGCAGTACTTC	CSASPAVGQYEQYF
TRBJ2-7	TRBD2	-	TRBV7-2	TGCGCCAGCAGCCAAGATTCGACTAGCGGGGGCTACGAGCAGTACTTC	CASSQDSTSGGYEQYF
TRBJ2-3	TRBD1	many	TRBV6-1	TGTGCCAGCATAAGGACAGGGGGGGGGAATACGCAGTATTTT	CASIRTGGGNTQYF
TRBJ2-5	-	-	TRBV7-9	TGTGCCAGCAGAGATCCGAGGGGCGAGACCCAGTACTTC	CASRDPRGETQYF